This T cell receptor beta chain was identified during a study of cytomegalovirus exposure and HLA in healthy donors. On the study more broadly: In a previous analysis, more than 90 million unique TCR beta sequences were found from 150 million to 200 million T cells.

J lost 7 bases, V lost 3 bases, and 3 bases had no gene match. Per the germline V gene, CDR1 is SEHNR and CDR2 is FQNEAQ (reference sequence). There are 14 residues in the CDR3. As regards this clone: Antigen specificity is unknown.

Study conclusions and caveats: Prior analysis indicated that the majority of TCR beta V segments exhibited productivity approximately 87% or approximately 30% of the time. It was approximately 150 TCR beta chains that were listed as cytomegalovirus-associated.

The PCR used 60 Vbeta and 13 Jbeta primers. In the original analysis: A later analysis counted about 80 million unique TCR beta chains, around 10 million shared. The data were produced by immunoSEQ multiplex PCR, yet TCRdb's version contains in-frame clones alone and is incomplete. V and J calls and clone size are as listed in that table; D and trimming were resolved from the DNA. This sample has approximately 110,000 clones, with around 82% found just once. This sequence joins TRBV7-9 and TRBJ1-6; 7 bases agree with TRBD1. This clonotype was sampled from a man in his forties or fifties in good health and CMV-seronegative. The specimen was PBMCs. Here the CDR3 reads CASSFQTGNSPLHF. CDR3 DNA: TGTGCCAGCAGCTTCCAGACAGGGAATTCACCCCTCCACTTT.